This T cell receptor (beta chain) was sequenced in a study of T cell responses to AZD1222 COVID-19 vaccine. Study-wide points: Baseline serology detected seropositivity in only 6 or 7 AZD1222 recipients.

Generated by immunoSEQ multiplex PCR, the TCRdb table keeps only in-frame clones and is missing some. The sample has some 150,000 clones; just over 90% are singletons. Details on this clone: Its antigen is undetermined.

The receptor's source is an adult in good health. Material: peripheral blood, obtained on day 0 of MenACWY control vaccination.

CDR3 sequence: CAWSPQGVQPQHF. In nucleotides, the CDR3 is TGTGCCTGGAGTCCGCAGGGGGTCCAGCCCCAGCATTTT. This rearrangement joins TRBV30 to TRBJ1-5; TRBD1 agrees at 7 bases. The V segment lost 2 bases and the J segment 7 bases; nucleotides outside the gene matches: 5. CDR1 and CDR2 from the germline V gene are GTSNPN and SVGIG (reference sequence). The CDR3 covers 13 residues. Based on the CDR3 plus reference TRBV30 and TRBJ1-5, the full variable domain is SQTIHQWPATLVQPVGSPLSLECTVEGTSNPNLYWYRQAAGRGLQLLFYSVGIGQISSEVPQNLSASRPQDRQFILSSKKLLLSDSGFYLCAWSPQGVQPQHFGDGTRLSIL.